This T cell receptor beta chain was found in a study of immune reconstitution after stem cell transplant in scleroderma (dated 2017 in TCRdb). As regards this clonotype: Its antigen has not been determined. Per-base quality was not reported, and no clone a single base away is much larger than it.

The library was built by means of RT-PCR. TCRdb shows the sequencer as Illumina MiSeq. Clones were called with MiXCR by TCRdb after fastp trimmed the public reads at Q25, and only in-frame beta chains were retained. Rows merge per CDR3 protein into single entries with the most common DNA and genes. The sample table contains roughly 3,000 distinct CDR3 sequences; only one count was recorded for more than 7.5% of them. The top ten clonotypes cover approximately 10% of the sample. The CDR3 runs 13 amino acids, cysteine and phenylalanine included. Only CDR3 DNA remains: 39 bases, in frame from the first base. As encoded in the germline V gene, CDR1 is SGHRS while CDR2 is YFSETQ. V is clipped by 0 bases and J by 4 bases, and the sequence between their germline boundaries is 8 bases long.

The biological material was taken before or after autologous hematopoietic stem cell transplantation (not recorded which). The receptor was isolated from a female donor with systemic sclerosis. The chain joins TRBV5-1 to TRBJ2-7; TRBD2 is a weak D gene call, 6 bases matching. The DNA reads as follows: TGCGCCAGCAGCTTGGTGGAGGGATACGAGCAGTACTTC. The translation is CASSLVEGYEQYF. Reference TRBV5-1 and TRBJ2-7 proteins supply the regions before and after the CDR3; the full variable domain is: KAGVTQTPRYLIKTRGQQVTLSCSPISGHRSVSWYQQTPGQGLQFLFEYFSETQRNKGNFPGRFSGRQFSNSRSEMNVSTLELGDSALYLCASSLVEGYEQYFGPGTRLTVT.